This T cell receptor (beta chain) was sequenced for a study of T cell changes during pregnancy in multiple sclerosis. Only in-frame clones appear in the TCRdb table, and some are missing; sequencing was by immunoSEQ multiplex PCR. Counted here are about 50,000 clones, about nine tenths occurring once; the ten biggest clones make up roughly 0.6%. The CDR3 spans 15 residues. Germline V gives CDR1 SNHLY, CDR2 FYNNEI. The V gene end was trimmed by 4 bases and the J gene end by 2 bases; junction bases not matched to a gene: 5. The sequence was collected from a female donor in good health, enrolled as a control in a pregnancy study. Sequenced here: CD4+ T cells from peripheral blood mononuclear cells, sampled after pregnancy. The rearrangement joins TRBV2 to TRBJ2-1; 7 bases align to TRBD2. The CDR3 protein is CASSGGGGPYNEQFF. CDR3 nucleotide sequence: TGTGCCAGCAGTGGGGGGGGAGGACCCTACAATGAGCAGTTCTTC.